These 10 T cell receptor beta chains were sequenced from one sample in a study of blood T cell repertoires in COVID-19. Produced via immunoSEQ multiplex PCR; TCRdb's table is partial and in-frame only. This repertoire shows about 480,000 clones, around nine tenths found once; its top ten account for approximately 2%. Material for sequencing was PBMCs or T cells enriched from blood (not recorded which). The receptors originated from a woman in her forties who had recovered from COVID-19.

This rearrangement joins TRBV5-1 to TRBJ1-2; a possible D gene is TRBD1 (5 bases). Between the trimmed V and J ends, which lost 0 bases and 0 bases, there was a span of 15 bases. Germline CDR1 SGHRS, CDR2 YFSETQ. The length of the CDR3 is 17 residues. The CDR3 sequence is CASSLEGGAGANYGYTF. The CDR3 nucleotides read TGCGCCAGCAGCTTGGAAGGCGGGGCGGGAGCTAACTATGGCTACACCTTC.

This clone was found once. CDR3 nucleotides: TGTGCCAGCTTAGACCAGGGAATTAATACGCAGTATTTT. Its protein product is CASLDQGINTQYF. V is TRBV2 and J is TRBJ2-3; perhaps TRBD1 as D (5 bases). The CDR3 runs 13 residues. Trimming cost V 8 bases and J 7 bases, with 16 bases left between them. CDR1 and CDR2 from the germline V gene are SNHLY and FYNNEI.

The chain carries TRBV10-3 and TRBJ2-1; TRBD2 matches 9 bases. The CDR3 has 16 amino acids. Trimming removed 4 bases from V and 0 bases from J; junction bases left unmatched: 4. CDR1 ENHRY and CDR2 SYGVKD come from the germline V gene. The CDR3 nucleotides read TGTGCCATCAGTGGGCTAGCGGGAAGCTCCTACAATGAGCAGTTCTTC. This gives the protein CAISGLAGSSYNEQFF.

The J gene is TRBJ2-3, the V gene TRBV5-1; 10 nucleotides agree with TRBD1. The CDR3 runs 16 residues. The V and J ends lost 1 base and 3 bases, in that order; junction bases with no gene match: 5. Germline CDR1 SGHRS, CDR2 YFSETQ. CDR3 DNA: TGCGCCAGCAGCTTGCCAAAGGACAGGGGGACAGATACGCAGTATTTT. Residues: CASSLPKDRGTDTQYF.

The chain has TRBV29-1 and TRBJ2-3, with 14 nucleotides matching TRBD2. After removal of 6 bases from V and 3 bases from J, the junction contained 5 bases not matched to a gene. The CDR3 extends over 15 amino acids. In germline, CDR1 is SQVTM, CDR2 ANQGSEA. The CDR3 bases are TGCAGCGTGGTTGGACTAGCGGGAGGTACAGATACGCAGTATTTT. Translated, it gives CSVVGLAGGTDTQYF.

This clone came up once. V usage is TRBV7-8 and J usage is TRBJ1-2; 10 bases line up with TRBD1. The V segment lost 7 bases and the J segment 8 bases; nucleotides outside the gene matches: 16. There are 16 residues in the CDR3. CDR1 and CDR2 (germline): SGHVS, FQNEAQ. CDR3 loop: CASIPDSRQGAWGYTF. In DNA, the CDR3 is TGTGCCAGCATCCCCGATTCCCGACAGGGGGCTTGGGGCTACACCTTC.

This chain connects TRBV25-1 to TRBJ1-2; TRBD1 aligns across 10 bases. The CDR3 runs 15 residues. Trimming cost V 3 bases and J 6 bases; bases outside gene matches: 7. The germline CDR1 and CDR2 sequences are MGHDK and SYGVNS. In nucleotides, the CDR3 is TGTGCCAGCAGTGACCCGGGACAGGGGATGCATGGCTACACCTTC. Translating gives CASSDPGQGMHGYTF.

V and J are TRBV6-1 and TRBJ1-1; no definite D call. Trimming took off 2 bases at V and 0 bases at J, with 10 bases between the two ends. Per the germline V gene, CDR1 is MNHNS and CDR2 is SASEGT. This CDR3 has 15 residues. The CDR3 here is CASSERGQMNTEAFF. The DNA for the CDR3 is TGTGCCAGCAGTGAACGCGGTCAGATGAACACTGAAGCTTTCTTT.

The rearrangement links TRBV11-2 to TRBJ2-3; weak D call: TRBD2 (5 bases). V was pared by 2 bases and J by 4 bases, with 13 bases between. This CDR3 has 15 residues. Germline CDR1 and CDR2: SGHAT and FQNNGV. The CDR3 DNA follows: TGTGCCAGCAGCTTAAGTCGGGGTGGGGCAGATACGCAGTATTTT. As protein: CASSLSRGGADTQYF.

V usage is TRBV12-3 or TRBV12-4 and J usage is TRBJ2-7; unclear D gene. This CDR3 has 13 amino acids. Trimming stripped 3 bases from V and 3 bases from J, with 9 bases between. In DNA, the CDR3 is TGTGCCAGCAGTTTTGACTCCCGCTACGAGCAGTACTTC. Its translation: CASSFDSRYEQYF.